The clone carrying this T cell receptor beta chain was counted a few times. The CDR3 totals 18 residues. The germline V gene has CDR1 SGHTA and CDR2 FQGNSA. The ends lost 3 bases at V and 1 base at J; junction bases unmatched: 12. This sample is part of a study of blood T cell repertoires in COVID-19. Repertoires were generated with immunoSEQ multiplex PCR, while TCRdb's copy carries only in-frame clones and drops some. This table has 260,000 or so clones, about four fifths appearing once. Source material: peripheral blood. J is TRBJ2-3 and V is TRBV7-2, with 8 bases lining up with TRBD1. This TCR derives from a woman older than 75 with COVID-19, enrolled during active disease. The CDR3 DNA reads TGTGCCAGCAGCTTTAGGTTCAGGGGGCGCGTCGGCACAGATACGCAGTATTTT. This sequence encodes CASSFRFRGRVGTDTQYF.